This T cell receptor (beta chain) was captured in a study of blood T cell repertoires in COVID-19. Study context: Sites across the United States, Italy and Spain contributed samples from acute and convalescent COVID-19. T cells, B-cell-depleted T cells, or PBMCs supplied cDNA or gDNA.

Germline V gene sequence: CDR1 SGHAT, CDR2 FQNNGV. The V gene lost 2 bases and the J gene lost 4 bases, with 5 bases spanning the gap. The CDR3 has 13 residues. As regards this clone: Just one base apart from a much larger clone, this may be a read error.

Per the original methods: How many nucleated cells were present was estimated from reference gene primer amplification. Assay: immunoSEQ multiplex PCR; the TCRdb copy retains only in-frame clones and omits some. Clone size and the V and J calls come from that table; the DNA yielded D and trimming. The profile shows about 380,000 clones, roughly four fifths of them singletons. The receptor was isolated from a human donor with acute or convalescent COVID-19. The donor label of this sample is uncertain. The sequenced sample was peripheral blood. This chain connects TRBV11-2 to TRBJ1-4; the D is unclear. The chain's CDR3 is CASSLRVNEKLFF. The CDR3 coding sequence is TGTGCCAGCAGCTTACGCGTTAATGAAAAACTGTTTTTT. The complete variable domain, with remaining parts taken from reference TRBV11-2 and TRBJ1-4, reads EAGVAQSPRYKIIEKRQSVAFWCNPISGHATLYWYQQILGQGPKLLIQFQNNGVVDDSQLPKDRFSAERLKGVDSTLKIQPAKLEDSAVYLCASSLRVNEKLFFGSGTQLSVL.